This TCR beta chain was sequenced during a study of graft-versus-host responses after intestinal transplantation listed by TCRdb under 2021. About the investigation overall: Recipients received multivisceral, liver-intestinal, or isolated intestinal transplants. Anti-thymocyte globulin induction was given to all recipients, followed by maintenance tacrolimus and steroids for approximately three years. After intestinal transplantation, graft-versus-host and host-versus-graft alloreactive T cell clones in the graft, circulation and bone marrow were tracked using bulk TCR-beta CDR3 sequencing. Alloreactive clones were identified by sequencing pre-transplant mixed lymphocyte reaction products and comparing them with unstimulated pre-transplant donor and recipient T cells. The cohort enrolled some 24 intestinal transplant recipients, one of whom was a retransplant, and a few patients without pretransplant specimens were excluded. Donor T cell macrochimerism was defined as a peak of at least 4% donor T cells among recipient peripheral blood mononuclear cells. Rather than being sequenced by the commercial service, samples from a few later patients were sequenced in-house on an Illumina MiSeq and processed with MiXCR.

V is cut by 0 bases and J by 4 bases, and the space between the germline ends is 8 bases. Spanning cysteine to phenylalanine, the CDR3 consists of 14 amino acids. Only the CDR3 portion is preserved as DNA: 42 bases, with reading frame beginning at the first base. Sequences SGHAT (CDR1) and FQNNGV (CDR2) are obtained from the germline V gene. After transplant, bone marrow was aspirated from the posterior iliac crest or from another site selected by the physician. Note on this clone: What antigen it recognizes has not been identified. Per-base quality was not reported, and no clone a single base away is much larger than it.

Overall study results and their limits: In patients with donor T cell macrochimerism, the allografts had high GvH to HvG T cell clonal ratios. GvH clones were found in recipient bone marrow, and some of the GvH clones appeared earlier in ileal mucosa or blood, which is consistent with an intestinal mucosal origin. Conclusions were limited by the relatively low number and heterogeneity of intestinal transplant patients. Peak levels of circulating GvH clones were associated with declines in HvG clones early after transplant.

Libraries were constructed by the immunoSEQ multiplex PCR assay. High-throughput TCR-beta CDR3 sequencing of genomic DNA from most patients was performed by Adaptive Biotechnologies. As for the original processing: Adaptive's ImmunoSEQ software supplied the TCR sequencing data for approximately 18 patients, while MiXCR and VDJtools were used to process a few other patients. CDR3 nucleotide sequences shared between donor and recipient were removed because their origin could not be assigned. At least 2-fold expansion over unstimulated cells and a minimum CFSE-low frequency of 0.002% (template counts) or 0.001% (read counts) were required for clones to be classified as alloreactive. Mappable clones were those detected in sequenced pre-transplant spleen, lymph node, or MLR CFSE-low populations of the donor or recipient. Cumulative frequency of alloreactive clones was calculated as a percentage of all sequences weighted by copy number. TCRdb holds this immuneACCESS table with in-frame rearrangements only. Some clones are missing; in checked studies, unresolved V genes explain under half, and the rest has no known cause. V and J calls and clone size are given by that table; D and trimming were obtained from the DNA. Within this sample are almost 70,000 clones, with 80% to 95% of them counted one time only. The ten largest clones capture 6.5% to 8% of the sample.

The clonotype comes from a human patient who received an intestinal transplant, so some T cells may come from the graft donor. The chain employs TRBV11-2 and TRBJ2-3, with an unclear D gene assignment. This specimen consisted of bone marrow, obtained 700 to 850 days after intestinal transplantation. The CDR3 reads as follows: CASSLDYGADTQYF. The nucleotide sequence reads TGTGCCAGCAGCTTAGATTATGGGGCAGATACGCAGTATTTT. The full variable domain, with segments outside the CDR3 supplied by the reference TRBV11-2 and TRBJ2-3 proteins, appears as EAGVAQSPRYKIIEKRQSVAFWCNPISGHATLYWYQQILGQGPKLLIQFQNNGVVDDSQLPKDRFSAERLKGVDSTLKIQPAKLEDSAVYLCASSLDYGADTQYFGPGTRLTVL.